One and the same sample provided the 14 T cell receptor beta chains below, sequenced in a study of OX40 agonist ivuxolimab in advanced cancers. Only in-frame clones appear in the TCRdb table, and some are missing; sequencing was by immunoSEQ multiplex PCR. The sample includes some 57,000 clones, about 92% seen only once; the top ten take 20% to 30%. Sequenced here: CD4+ or CD8+ T cells sorted from blood, sampled in a trial of the OX40 agonist ivuxolimab. The receptor source for this set is an adult with an advanced solid tumor such as melanoma, head and neck, liver or kidney cancer.

The rearrangement uses TRBV2 and TRBJ2-1; TRBD2 might be the D (5 bases). Germline assignment: CDR1 SNHLY and CDR2 FYNNEI. V lost 8 bases and J lost 6, with 5 bases in between. This CDR3 is 10 amino acids long. For the CDR3, the DNA is TGTGCCAGCGAGGGCAATGAGCAGTTCTTC. Translating gives CASEGNEQFF.

This rearrangement joins TRBV7-6 to TRBJ2-1; D is uncertain. The CDR3 has 14 residues. V was pared by 0 bases and J by 10 bases, with 13 bases between. Per germline, CDR1 SGHVS and CDR2 FNYEAQ. The CDR3 is CASSLATDFGEQFF. As DNA, the CDR3 is TGTGCCAGCAGCTTAGCGACCGACTTCGGGGAGCAGTTCTTC.

In its sample, this clone was seen a few times. The chain has TRBV12-5 and TRBJ1-1; D call uncertain. The CDR3 loop spans 11 amino acids. Trimming took off 7 bases at V and 5 bases at J, with 8 bases between the two ends. CDR1 is LGHNT, CDR2 FRNRAP, per germline. Here the CDR3 reads CASALLTEAFF. The CDR3 DNA sequence: TGTGCTAGTGCCTTACTGACTGAAGCTTTCTTT.

This chain connects TRBV6-6 to TRBJ1-2; D uncertain. V was trimmed by 2 bases and J by 4 bases, leaving 11 bases between them. This CDR3 has 14 amino acids. Germline-derived CDR1 and CDR2 are MNHNY and SVGAGI (reference sequence). The CDR3 region is CASSYETEAYGYTF. CDR3 sequence (DNA): TGTGCCAGCAGTTACGAGACCGAGGCCTATGGCTACACCTTC.

V and J are TRBV4-2 and TRBJ2-3; D is unresolved. CDR1 is LGHNA, CDR2 YNFKEQ, per germline. With 0 bases removed from V and 2 bases from J, the gap between germline ends came to 6 bases. CDR3 size: 14 residues. The CDR3 bases are TGTGCCAGCAGCCAAGAGGCCCCCACAGATACGCAGTATTTT. Translation: CASSQEAPTDTQYF.

The chain combines TRBV15 with TRBJ2-1; D is possibly TRBD2 (5 bases). V was pared by 1 base and J by 12 bases, with 13 bases between. Germline V lookup: CDR1 LNHNV, CDR2 YYDKDF (reference sequence). This CDR3 region has 13 residues. The CDR3 loop reads CATSRVEADSQFF. CDR3 sequence (DNA): TGTGCCACCAGCAGAGTAGAAGCGGATTCGCAGTTCTTC. Drawing the rest from reference TRBV15 and TRBJ2-1, the complete variable domain is DAMVIQNPRYQVTQFGKPVTLSCSQTLNHNVMYWYQQKSSQAPKLLFHYYDKDFNNEADTPDNFQSRRPNTSFCFLDIRSPGLGDTAMYLCATSRVEADSQFFGPGTRLTVL.

The gene calls are TRBV9 and TRBJ1-2; TRBD1 matches 9 bases. The CDR3 loop spans 13 amino acids. Germline V gene sequence: CDR1 SGDLS, CDR2 YYNGEE. V was clipped by 0 bases and J by 11 bases; unmatched bases: 5. In DNA, the CDR3 is TGTGCCAGCAGCGTAGTTTTTGGACAGGGGTACACCTTC. This codes for CASSVVFGQGYTF.

The rearrangement joins TRBV6-6 to TRBJ1-2; D call uncertain. The CDR3 sequence is 13 residues long. The germline V and J ends were trimmed by 2 bases and 4 bases, with 8 bases remaining between them. Germline V gene data show CDR1 as MNHNY and CDR2 as SVGAGI (reference sequence). The CDR3 region has the DNA TGTGCCAGCAGTTACGCGGTGGGCTATGGCTACACCTTC. Translation: CASSYAVGYGYTF.

This rearrangement joins TRBV4-3 to TRBJ2-3; D unclear. This CDR3 spans 11 amino acids. V was clipped by 5 bases and J by 0 bases, with 0 bases between them. Germline V CDR1 and CDR2: LGHNA, YSLEER. For the CDR3, the DNA is TGCGCCAGCAGCAGCACAGATACGCAGTATTTT. This translates into CASSSTDTQYF.

The chain has TRBV30 and TRBJ1-5; the D is unclear. The V gene's germline CDR1 is GTSNPN and CDR2 SVGIG (reference sequence). Trimming took 0 bases from V and 4 from J, leaving 4 bases between them. This CDR3 contains 12 residues. The CDR3 bases are TGTGCCTGGAGTGTAAAGAATCAGCCCCAGCATTTT. Residues: CAWSVKNQPQHF.

This clone was seen a single time. CDR3 sequence reads: CASIPGQGHNEQFF. In nucleotides, the CDR3 is TGCGCCAGCATTCCGGGACAGGGCCACAATGAGCAGTTCTTC. The chain joins TRBV23-1 to TRBJ2-1; TRBD1 aligns across 9 bases. TRBV23-1 counts as an open reading frame of uncertain function. This CDR3 is built from 14 residues. The V gene end was trimmed by 7 bases and the J gene end by 5 bases; junction bases not matched to a gene: 6.

Comment on this clone: In the same sample, other DNA sequences code for this CDR3. The chain combines TRBV30 with TRBJ1-2; 10 bases align to TRBD1. Germline V lookup: CDR1 GTSNPN, CDR2 SVGIG (reference sequence). V lost 5 bases to trimming and J lost 4 bases; unmatched junction nucleotides: 10. The CDR3 totals 15 residues. The CDR3 nucleotides read TGTGCCTGGGAGGGTGGGGACAGGGGACGCTATGGCTACACCTTC. This codes for CAWEGGDRGRYGYTF.

The chain links TRBV19 to TRBJ2-1, with TRBD2 matching 8 bases. V was clipped by 7 bases and J by 4 bases; unmatched bases: 6. The V gene's germline CDR1 is LNHDA and CDR2 SQIVND (reference sequence). CDR3 length: 14 amino acids. CDR3 amino acids: CASKGIAGYNEQFF. In DNA, the CDR3 is TGTGCCAGTAAGGGCATAGCGGGATACAATGAGCAGTTCTTC. The complete variable domain, with remaining parts taken from reference TRBV19 and TRBJ2-1, reads DGGITQSPKYLFRKEGQNVTLSCEQNLNHDAMYWYRQDPGQGLRLIYYSQIVNDFQKGDIAEGYSVSREKKESFPLTVTSAQKNPTAFYLCASKGIAGYNEQFFGPGTRLTVL.

This rearrangement joins TRBV6-6 to TRBJ1-5; weak D call: TRBD1 (5 bases). Trimming took 2 bases from V and 6 from J, leaving 11 bases between them. In germline, CDR1 is MNHNY, CDR2 SVGAGI (reference sequence). CDR3 size: 14 residues. CDR3 amino acids: CASSYRGTGQPQHF. The CDR3 DNA sequence: TGTGCCAGCAGTTACAGGGGAACGGGTCAGCCCCAGCATTTT.